This TCR beta chain was obtained from a study of T cell responses to AZD1222 COVID-19 vaccine. Remarks on this clone: Antigen: not known.

In germline, CDR1 is SGHAT, CDR2 FQNNGV. V shed 3 bases, J shed 2 bases, and the junction held 2 bases outside the gene matches. This CDR3 is built from 14 residues. TCRdb's table, derived via immunoSEQ multiplex PCR, lists solely in-frame clones and lacks some. Among under 150,000 clones listed, 80% to 90% were seen once. Overall study findings and caveats: Dominant at 160-218 and 743-854, vaccine-associated CD4 TCRs also spanned spike.

The sample was peripheral blood, taken on day 0 of MenACWY control vaccination. This chain links TRBV11-2 with TRBJ2-5; 8 nucleotides match TRBD1. This receptor was taken from an adult in good health. The CDR3 sequence: CASSFWDRQETQYF. CDR3 coding DNA: TGTGCCAGCAGCTTCTGGGACAGGCAAGAGACCCAGTACTTC.